This entry lists 14 T cell receptor beta chains sequenced from one sample in a study of beta chain bispecific antibodies for T cell cancers. Study outcomes and limitations: The TRBV12-3 share of total TRBV signal fell about 99% after anti-TRBV12 rather than anti-CD19 exposure. Normal T cells contributed less of the targeted TRBV signal than the leukemia cells did.

Expansion lasted two to four days, with either anti-CD3 antibody OKT3 or CD3/CD28 beads. MiXCR was run by TCRdb on the 5' RACE reads, yielding one entry per CDR3 protein. The data show 20,000 to 25,000 distinct CDR3 sequences, about 2% seen once. Their cognate antigens are unknown. The material sequenced was healthy donor T cells cultured with leukemia cells, taken from a culture containing a bispecific antibody targeting TCR Vbeta12. The origin of the receptors is a human donor in good health. Some clones in this sample may be carry-over from other donors' samples.

This clonotype was observed at least ten times. The chain joins TRBV20-1 to TRBJ2-5; 16 positions agree with TRBD2. The CDR3 has 16 residues. J gave up 5 bases and V 5 bases, and 8 bases lay outside the gene matches. Germline lookup yields CDR1 DFQATT and CDR2 SNEGSKA (reference sequence). CDR3 nucleotide sequence: TGCAGTGCTGTGGGACTAGCGGGGGGGCTTCGGGAGACCCAGTACTTC. The encoded protein is CSAVGLAGGLRETQYF.

This clonotype has at least ten counts. The chain has TRBV7-9 and TRBJ2-5; D gene uncertain. The germline V gene encodes CDR1 SEHNR and CDR2 FQNEAQ (reference sequence). The CDR3 is 13 amino acids. Trimming took 6 bases from V and 4 from J, leaving 12 bases between them. The CDR3 bases are TGTGCCAGCAGAGGCCCGGGCGGAGAGACCCAGTACTTC. Encoded protein: CASRGPGGETQYF.

This clonotype was recorded at least ten times. The chain links TRBV13 to TRBJ2-7; 9 nucleotides align to TRBD1. The germline V gene has CDR1 PRHDT and CDR2 FYEKMQ (reference sequence). The CDR3 is 14 residues long. The ends lost 4 bases at V and 6 bases at J; junction bases unmatched: 7. DNA for the CDR3: TGTGCCAGCAGCTCGGGGACAGGGCTGGCCGAGCAGTACTTC. Translated, it gives CASSSGTGLAEQYF.

This clonotype has a count of ten or more. V and J are TRBV11-3 and TRBJ2-1; unclear D gene. Trimming left V 8 bases short and J 7 bases short, with 9 bases between. Germline CDR1 SGHNT, CDR2 YENEEA. The CDR3 is 11 amino acids. CDR3 loop: CASPHFNEQFF. CDR3 nucleotide sequence: TGTGCCAGCCCCCATTTTAATGAGCAGTTCTTC. Looking up the rest from reference TRBV11-3 and TRBJ2-1 gives the full variable domain: EAGVVQSPRYKIIEKKQPVAFWCNPISGHNTLYWYLQNLGQGPELLIRYENEEAVDDSQLPKDRFSAERLKGVDSTLKIQPAELGDSAVYLCASPHFNEQFFGPGTRLTVL.

This clonotype has at least ten counts. V gene TRBV27 combines with J gene TRBJ1-1, with D hard to call. The germline V and J ends were trimmed by 4 bases and 4 bases, with 10 bases remaining between them. The germline CDR1 and CDR2 sequences are MNHEY and SMNVEV (reference sequence). The CDR3 is 13 residues long. The CDR3 is CASSSVGGTEAFF. In DNA form, the CDR3 reads TGTGCCAGCAGTTCGGTGGGCGGCACTGAAGCTTTCTTT.

This clonotype has ten or more counts. The chain combines TRBV3-1 with TRBJ2-3; TRBD2 matches 10 bases. CDR3 size: 15 residues. The ends lost 6 bases at V and 1 base at J; junction bases unmatched: 4. Per the germline V gene, CDR1 is LGHDT and CDR2 is YNNKEL (reference sequence). CDR3 residues: CASRPSGGRTDTQYF. CDR3 in DNA: TGTGCCAGCAGACCTAGCGGGGGACGCACAGATACGCAGTATTTT.

Many counts were recorded for this clonotype. The chain is built from TRBV20-1 and TRBJ2-1, with D uncertain. CDR3 length: 11 residues. The germline V and J ends were trimmed by 6 bases and 5 bases, with 8 bases remaining between them. CDR1 is DFQATT and CDR2 is SNEGSKA in the germline V gene (reference sequence). CDR3: CSAPADNEQFF. CDR3 in DNA: TGCAGTGCGCCCGCGGACAATGAGCAGTTCTTC.

This clonotype has at least ten counts. The rearrangement uses TRBV18 and TRBJ1-3; D gene unclear. Germline lookup yields CDR1 KGHSH and CDR2 LQKENI. The CDR3 totals 19 residues. The V and J ends lost 2 bases and 1 base respectively, with 21 bases between them. The CDR3 here is CASSPRSPEQTSSGNTIYF. The CDR3 region has the DNA TGTGCCAGCTCACCAAGATCGCCAGAGCAAACTTCATCTGGAAACACCATATATTTT.

This clonotype was detected many times. The chain combines TRBV7-9 with TRBJ2-5, with D possibly matching TRBD1 (6 bases). V was shortened by 8 bases and J by 4 bases, with 14 bases between the two germline ends. The length of the CDR3 is 13 residues. The germline V gene encodes CDR1 SEHNR and CDR2 FQNEAQ (reference sequence). The CDR3: CASPGCRGETQYF. CDR3 DNA: TGTGCCAGCCCGGGATGCAGGGGAGAGACCCAGTACTTC.

This clonotype is labeled medium-sized. This rearrangement joins TRBV9 to TRBJ2-3; 11 bases fit TRBD2. Unmatched junction bases numbered 6, after V lost 4 bases and J lost 2 bases. The CDR3 covers 16 residues. Germline loops: CDR1 SGDLS, CDR2 YYNGEE. Here the CDR3 reads CASSPSGGTYTDTQYF. CDR3 DNA: TGTGCCAGCAGCCCTAGCGGGGGGACTTACACAGATACGCAGTATTTT. The full variable domain, its missing parts supplied by reference TRBV9 and TRBJ2-3, is DSGVTQTPKHLITATGQRVTLRCSPRSGDLSVYWYQQSLDQGLQFLIQYYNGEERAKGNILERFSAQQFPDLHSELNLSSLELGDSALYFCASSPSGGTYTDTQYFGPGTRLTVL.

This clonotype has a handful of counts. The rearrangement joins TRBV19 to TRBJ1-3, with no clear D. Germline V gene lookup returns CDR1 LNHDA and CDR2 SQIVND (reference sequence). The CDR3 extends over 14 amino acids. The V and J ends lost 7 bases and 1 base respectively, with 11 bases between them. The CDR3 nucleotides read TGTGCCAGTACCGACTCGGGGTCTGGAAACACCATATATTTT. Translated: CASTDSGSGNTIYF.

There are many counts of this clonotype. The J gene is TRBJ2-5, the V gene TRBV4-1, with a tentative D call TRBD2 (6 bases). The germline CDR1 and CDR2 sequences are MGHRA and YSYEKL. The CDR3 length is 16 residues. V dropped 1 base and J dropped 0 bases, with 12 bases sitting between them. CDR3 in amino acids: CASSQVFGGDQETQYF. CDR3 nucleotides: TGCGCCAGCAGCCAAGTATTTGGCGGGGACCAAGAGACCCAGTACTTC.

This clonotype was recorded at least ten times. V gene TRBV5-1 combines with J gene TRBJ1-2, with D tentatively TRBD1 (5 bases). V lost 0 bases to trimming and J lost 2 bases, with 8 bases between them. Germline CDR1 reads SGHRS; CDR2 reads YFSETQ. This CDR3 is 14 amino acids long. In DNA, the CDR3 is TGCGCCAGCAGCTTGGCGGAGGGGAACTATGGCTACACCTTC. This encodes CASSLAEGNYGYTF.

This clonotype was seen repeatedly, ten times or more. The chain uses TRBV3-1 and TRBJ2-5, with D maybe TRBD2 (6 bases). Trimming stripped 0 bases from V and 4 bases from J, with 24 bases between. CDR3 length equals 19 residues. Germline V lookup: CDR1 LGHDT, CDR2 YNNKEL (reference sequence). DNA for the CDR3: TGTGCCAGCAGCCAAGAAGTGAATTCGGGACTCCCGAGGTCAGAGACCCAGTACTTC. It is translated as CASSQEVNSGLPRSETQYF.